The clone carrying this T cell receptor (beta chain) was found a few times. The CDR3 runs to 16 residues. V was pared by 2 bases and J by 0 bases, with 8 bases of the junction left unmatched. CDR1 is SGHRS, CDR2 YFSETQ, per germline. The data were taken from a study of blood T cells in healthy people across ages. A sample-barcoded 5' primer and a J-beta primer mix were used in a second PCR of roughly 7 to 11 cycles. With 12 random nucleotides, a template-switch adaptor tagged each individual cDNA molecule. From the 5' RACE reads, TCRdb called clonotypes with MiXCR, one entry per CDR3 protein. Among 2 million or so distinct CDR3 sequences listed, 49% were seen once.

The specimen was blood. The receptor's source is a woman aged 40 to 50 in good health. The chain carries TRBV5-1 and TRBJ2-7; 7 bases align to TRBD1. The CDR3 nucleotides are TGCGCCAGCAGCTTCCCCCCCGGGGACAGCTCCTACGAGCAGTACTTC. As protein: CASSFPPGDSSYEQYF.